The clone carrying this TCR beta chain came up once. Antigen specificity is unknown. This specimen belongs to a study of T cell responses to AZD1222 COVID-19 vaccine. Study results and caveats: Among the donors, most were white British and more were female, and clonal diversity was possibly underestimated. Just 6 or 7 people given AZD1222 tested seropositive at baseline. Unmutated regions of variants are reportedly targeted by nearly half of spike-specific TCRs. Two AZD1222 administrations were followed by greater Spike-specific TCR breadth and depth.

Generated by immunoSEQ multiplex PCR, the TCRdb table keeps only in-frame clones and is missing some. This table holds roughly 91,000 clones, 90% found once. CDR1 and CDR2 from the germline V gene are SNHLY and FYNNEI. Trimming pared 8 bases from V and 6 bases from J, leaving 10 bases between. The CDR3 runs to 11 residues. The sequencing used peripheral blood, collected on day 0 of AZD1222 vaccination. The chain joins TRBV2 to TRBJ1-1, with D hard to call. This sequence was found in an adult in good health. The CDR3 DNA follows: TGTGCCAGCGAGGGTAACGCTGAAGCTTTCTTT. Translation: CASEGNAEAFF.